The sequence of this T cell receptor (beta chain) was determined in a study of spatial heterogeneity in lung cancer. Study details: The library had UMIs, and each TCR and UMI pair averaged more than ten raw reads.

Indicated time point: sample taken at primary tumor resection. No cell sorting; template was whole RNA from tumor, lung tissue or PBMC. Judged by abundance, this clonotype is medium-sized. TCRdb analysed the 5' RACE reads with MiXCR anew, one entry per CDR3 protein. The data contain about 25,000 distinct CDR3 sequences, 7% of them singletons. The V end was cut by 6 bases, the J end by 2 bases, with 13 bases between. CDR3 length: 15 residues. The V call is TRBV12-3 or TRBV12-4, the J call TRBJ2-2; TRBD2 might be the D (6 bases). The specimen was PBMCs, collected at surgery. The sequence was collected from a male donor with early-stage non-small cell lung cancer. In DNA form, the CDR3 reads TGTGCCAGCAGACCAACAGCGGGCAACACCGGGGAGCTGTTTTTT. Protein: CASRPTAGNTGELFF.